The 10 T cell receptor beta chains listed next were all sequenced from one sample in a study of early T cells in non-severe SARS-CoV-2 infection. A single record per CDR3 protein comes from TCRdb applying MiXCR to the 5' RACE reads. The repertoire consists of more than 65,000 distinct CDR3 sequences, with roughly 14% occurring once and the leading ten covering about 4%. The sample was whole blood, taken at baseline. These receptors were taken from an adult who was a healthcare worker with PCR-confirmed SARS-CoV-2 infection or an uninfected control (not recorded which).

This clonotype was counted at least ten times. The J gene is TRBJ2-1, the V gene TRBV29-1; 8 bases are a match to TRBD2. CDR1 and CDR2 (germline): SQVTM, ANQGSEA. The CDR3 covers 14 residues. Germline trimming cut 3 bases from V and 5 bases from J; bases unmatched to any gene: 6. The CDR3 DNA sequence: TGCAGCGTTGAGAGGTTTAGCGGGAACAATGAGCAGTTCTTC. Its translation: CSVERFSGNNEQFF.

The J gene is TRBJ2-7, the V gene TRBV28; D assignment may be TRBD1 or TRBD2 (5 bases each). V shed 3 bases and J shed 0 bases, with 18 bases lying between them. The germline V gene encodes CDR1 MDHEN and CDR2 SYDVKM. The CDR3 spans 17 residues. The chain's CDR3 is CASSLVFGTGSSYEQYF. In nucleotides, the CDR3 is TGTGCCAGCAGTTTGGTATTCGGGACCGGCAGCTCCTACGAGCAGTACTTC.

This clonotype showed up many times. At one end, the junction sequence differs from germline, possibly due to a read error. The rearrangement links TRBV20-1 to TRBJ1-1, with D tentatively TRBD1 (6 bases). CDR1 is DFQATT, CDR2 SNEGSKA, per germline (reference sequence). The CDR3 runs 13 residues. The CDR3 DNA reads as TGCAGTGCTAATCTACAGGGAGGGTTTGAAACTTTCTTT. It codes for CSANLQGGFETFF.

This clonotype has just a few counts. The chain joins TRBV3-1 to TRBJ2-4; tentative D call: TRBD1 (6 bases). V lost 1 base to trimming and J lost 0 bases, with 13 bases between them. Germline CDR1 and CDR2: LGHDT and YNNKEL (reference sequence). The CDR3 has 17 amino acids. In DNA form, the CDR3 reads TGTGCCAGCAGCCAAGCAGGGGCAGGGAGAGCCAAAAACATTCAGTACTTC. Its translation is CASSQAGAGRAKNIQYF.

The table lists this clonotype with a few counts. The chain employs TRBV12-3 or TRBV12-4 and TRBJ2-5, with TRBD1 matching 8 bases. The CDR3 loop spans 14 amino acids. With V trimmed by 7 bases and J by 4 bases, 8 bases remained unmatched. The CDR3 reads CASTQGAGVETQYF. For the CDR3, the DNA is TGTGCCAGCACCCAGGGGGCAGGGGTAGAGACCCAGTACTTC.

The J gene is TRBJ1-5, the V gene TRBV6-2 or TRBV6-3, with D possibly being TRBD1 (5 bases). The germline V gene encodes CDR1 MNHEY and CDR2 SVGEGT. The CDR3 has 15 residues. Trimming removed 0 bases from V and 4 bases from J, with 10 bases in between. The CDR3 spells CASSYSGGTNQPQHF. The CDR3 DNA sequence: TGTGCCAGCAGTTACTCAGGAGGGACTAATCAGCCCCAGCATTTT.

The gene calls are TRBV28 and TRBJ1-5, with D possibly being TRBD1 (5 bases). There are 15 residues in the CDR3. Germline assignment: CDR1 MDHEN and CDR2 SYDVKM. Trimming took 5 bases from V and 7 from J, leaving 18 bases between them. In DNA, the CDR3 is TGTGCCAGCAGTGCCGGCCAGGGTATGGGGCAGCCCCAGCATTTT. Translation gives CASSAGQGMGQPQHF.

The J gene is TRBJ1-4, the V gene TRBV7-2, with TRBD1 as a possible D gene (5 bases). Germline CDR1 is SGHTA and CDR2 is FQGNSA. Trimming pared 5 bases from V and 3 bases from J, leaving 13 bases between. This CDR3 spans 15 amino acids. CDR3 sequence reads: CASSLDGAANEKLFF. For the CDR3, the DNA is TGTGCCAGCAGCCTGGATGGGGCAGCTAATGAAAAACTGTTTTTT.

This clonotype turned up a few times. The chain is built from TRBV6-5 and TRBJ2-1, with D possibly matching TRBD2 (6 bases). Germline loops: CDR1 MNHEY, CDR2 SVGAGI. This CDR3 is built from 14 residues. Trimming removed 2 bases at V and 1 base at J, with 6 bases between. CDR3 bases: TGTGCCAGCAGTTACGGGGGGTCCTACAATGAGCAGTTCTTC. This gives the protein CASSYGGSYNEQFF.

This clonotype was seen more than once but under ten times. This chain uses TRBV6-2 or TRBV6-3 with TRBJ2-7, with D perhaps TRBD2 (6 bases). CDR1 is MNHEY, CDR2 SVGEGT, per germline. V gave up 7 bases and J gave up 0 bases, with 19 bases separating them. The length of the CDR3 is 16 residues. CDR3 DNA: TGTGCCAGCACCACCGCCGGAGGGCCCCTCTCCTACGAGCAGTACTTC. This encodes CASTTAGGPLSYEQYF.